The source of this TCR beta chain is a study of blood T cell repertoires in COVID-19. Study details: In each case, the material was cDNA or gDNA derived from T cells, B-cell-depleted T cells, or PBMCs.

The CDR3 covers 13 residues. Trimming stripped 6 bases from V and 9 bases from J, with 15 bases between. Per the original methods: How many nucleated cells were present was estimated from reference gene primer amplification. TCRdb's table, derived via immunoSEQ multiplex PCR, lists solely in-frame clones and lacks some. That table is the source of V, J and clone size, and D and trimming were worked out from the DNA. The table has 70,000 or so clones, roughly 88% seen once. The chain joins TRBV12-3 or TRBV12-4 to TRBJ2-1; D is unresolved. The sample comprised peripheral blood. The source is a man aged 25 to 40 with acute or convalescent COVID-19. The CDR3 region has the DNA TGTGCCAGCAGCCCCCGGTCCCAGGCTGAGCAGTTCTTC. Its protein is CASSPRSQAEQFF.